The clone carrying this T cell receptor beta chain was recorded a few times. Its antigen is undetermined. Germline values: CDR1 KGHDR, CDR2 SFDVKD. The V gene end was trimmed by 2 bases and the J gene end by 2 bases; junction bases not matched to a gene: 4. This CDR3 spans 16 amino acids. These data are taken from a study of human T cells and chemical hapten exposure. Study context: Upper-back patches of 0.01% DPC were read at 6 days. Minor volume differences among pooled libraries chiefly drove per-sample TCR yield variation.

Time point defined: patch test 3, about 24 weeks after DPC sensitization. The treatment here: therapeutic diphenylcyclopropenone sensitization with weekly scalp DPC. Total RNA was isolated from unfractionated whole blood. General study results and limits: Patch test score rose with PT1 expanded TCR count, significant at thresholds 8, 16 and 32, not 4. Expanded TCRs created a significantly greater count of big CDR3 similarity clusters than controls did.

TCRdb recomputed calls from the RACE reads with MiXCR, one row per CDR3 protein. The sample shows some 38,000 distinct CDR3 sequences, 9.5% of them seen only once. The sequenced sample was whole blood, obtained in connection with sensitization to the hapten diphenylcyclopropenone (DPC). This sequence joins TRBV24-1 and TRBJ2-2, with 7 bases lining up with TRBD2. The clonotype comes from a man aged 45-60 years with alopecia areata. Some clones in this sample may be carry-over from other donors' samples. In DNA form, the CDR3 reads TGTGCCACCAGTGATTCACGGGAGGCAAACACCGGGGAGCTGTTTTTT. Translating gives CATSDSREANTGELFF.